This T cell receptor beta chain comes out of a study of blood T cells in healthy people across ages (dated by TCRdb to about 2015). Regarding the research as a whole: Template switching captured roughly one uniquely barcoded TCR beta cDNA molecule per two T cells in model experiments. Using deep sequencing normalized with unique cDNA molecular identifiers, the study measured how TCR beta repertoire diversity changes with age. The donors were split into four age groups: young (average around 15 years), middle-aged (about 40), aged (around 67) and long-lived (more than 80). To avoid experimental bias, donors of different ages were randomly spread across the sequencing lanes. Using the same blood draw, the study looked at two additional independent replicas of 1 million unique cDNA reads for two donors, one aged 18 to 29 and the other aged 80 or older. Here is what the overall study found, with its caveats: Observed TCR beta diversity per million T cells fell roughly linearly with age, and a significant reduction was already apparent by age about 43. Because profiling used bulk unsorted PBMCs, naive and antigen-experienced compartments could not be compared conclusively. Estimates of total diversity based on one million sequenced T cells were regarded as lower bounds and as underestimates. Observed TCR beta diversity correlated strongly with the percentage of naive T cells measured by flow cytometry. Compared with the aged group, the long-lived group had more naive CD4+ T cells, fewer expanded clones and increased TCR diversity, a pattern suggesting age selection. Because donor CMV infection status was unknown, age-related changes in expanded clonotypes were potentially confounded.

Library construction relied on 5' RACE. The reads were generated on an Illumina HiSeq 2500. The second PCR ran for about 7 to 11 cycles and used a J-beta primer mix along with a sample-barcoded 5' primer. A unique molecular identifier was introduced onto each TCR beta cDNA molecule by a template-switch 5' adaptor carrying 12 random nucleotides. Each sample yielded at least 2.5 million CDR3-containing paired-end reads. First-strand cDNA synthesis was performed from all RNA using the Mint cDNA synthesis kit, with priming by a TRBC-specific oligonucleotide. Following uracil-DNA glycosylase treatment, all cDNA underwent a first 18-cycle PCR with the universal primers M1SS and BC2_uni_R. For the original study's pipeline: Each sample was normalized by randomly selecting 1 million high-quality reads, each carrying a distinct molecular identifier. Instead of being binned into consensus sequences, reads with shared molecular identifiers were discarded. MiTCR, run with a Q25 quality threshold and the strictest error-elimination algorithm, handled CDR3 identification, clonotype clustering and error correction. Lower-bound total TCR beta diversity was estimated with a nonparametric unseen species model using Euler transformation. The raw public reads went through TCRdb reprocessing: fastp at Q25, MiXCR clone calling, in-frame beta chains kept. Entries are consolidated by CDR3 protein sequence, retaining the most common genes and DNA. TCRdb, not the original authors, processed these V and J calls. The sample table records around 1.5 million distinct CDR3 sequences; roughly 32% of these occur just once. Jointly, the top ten make up 11% of the sample.

Of note for this clonotype: Its antigen remains unidentified. Base quality data are lacking; no much larger clone is found one base away.

Reading from cysteine to phenylalanine, the CDR3 counts 17 amino acids. Here the CDR3 DNA is all that survives: 51 bases in frame from base 1. Per the germline V gene (reference sequence), DFQATT is the CDR1 and SNEGSKA is the CDR2. The germline ends are 22 bases apart after V is trimmed by 0 bases and J by 4 bases. The donors were 40 or so Caucasian individuals from Russia, aged roughly 6 to 100 years, who were systemically healthy. Around 9.9 milliliters of peripheral blood were collected from each donor into EDTA-treated Vacutainer tubes. Ficoll-Paque density-gradient centrifugation was used to isolate PBMCs, with at least 7 million per sample. Trizol reagent was used to extract total RNA from the PBMCs, yielding at least 5.5 micrograms per sample. For every donor, flow cytometry on a PBMC aliquot measured the percentage of naive CD45RAhigh/CD27high T cells.

The sequencing input was blood. The V gene is TRBV20-1 and the J gene is TRBJ2-7; the D segment might be TRBD1 or TRBD2, since each matches 5 bases. This clonotype was obtained from a woman aged 25-40 years in good health. The CDR3 corresponds to CSARESGVRWDGYEQYF. The DNA reads TGCAGTGCTAGAGAATCTGGGGTACGCTGGGACGGGTACGAGCAGTACTTC.